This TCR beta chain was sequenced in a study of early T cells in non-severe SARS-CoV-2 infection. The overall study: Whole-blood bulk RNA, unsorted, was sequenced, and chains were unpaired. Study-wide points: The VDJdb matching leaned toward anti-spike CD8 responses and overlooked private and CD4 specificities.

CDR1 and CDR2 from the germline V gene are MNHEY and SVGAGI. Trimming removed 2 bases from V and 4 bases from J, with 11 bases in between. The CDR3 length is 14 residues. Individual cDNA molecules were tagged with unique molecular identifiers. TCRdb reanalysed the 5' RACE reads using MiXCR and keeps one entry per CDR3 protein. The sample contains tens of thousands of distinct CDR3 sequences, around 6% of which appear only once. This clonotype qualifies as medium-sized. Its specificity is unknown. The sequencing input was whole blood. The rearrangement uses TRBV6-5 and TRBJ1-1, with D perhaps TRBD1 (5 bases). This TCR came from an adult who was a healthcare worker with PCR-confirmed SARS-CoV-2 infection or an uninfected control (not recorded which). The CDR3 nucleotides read TGTGCCAGCAGTTACGGGGGGGAAGGCACTGAAGCTTTCTTT. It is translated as CASSYGGEGTEAFF.